A selection of T cell receptor beta chains follows, all from one sample in a study of shared clonotypes between healthy human individuals. Profiling relied on immunoSEQ multiplex PCR, and the TCRdb table lists in-frame clones only, not all of them. The profile shows just over 2,000,000 clones, just under 95% of them singletons. Sequenced input: naive CD8+ T cells sorted from blood. The receptors derive from a man aged 18-30 years in good health. Each CDR3 is given with its conserved first and last residue. D genes are given only for firm matches. A clone size is listed for some rows: how often the clone was seen (once, few, many), or a class if it is expanded.

size	V	D	length	J	DNA	CDR3
NA	TRBV5-1	TRBD1	16	TRBJ1-2	TGCGCCAGCAAGGAGACAGGGGGCGGCGGAGTCTATGGCTACACCTTC	CASKETGGGGVYGYTF
NA	TRBV27	NA	16	TRBJ2-7	TGTGCCAGCAGTTTAGTGGTGGGGGCCTCCCTATACGAGCAGTACTTC	CASSLVVGASLYEQYF
NA	TRBV19	NA	15	TRBJ1-4	TGTGCCAGTAGTATAGGCCCCTGGACAGATGAAAAACTGTTTTTT	CASSIGPWTDEKLFF
NA	TRBV28	NA	14	TRBJ1-1	TGTGCCAGCAGCCGGCGGGGAGGCTACACTGAAGCTTTCTTT	CASSRRGGYTEAFF
NA	TRBV10-3	NA	14	TRBJ2-3	TGTGCCATCAGTGACCCGGGATACACAGATACGCAGTATTTT	CAISDPGYTDTQYF
NA	TRBV7-6	NA	13	TRBJ2-5	TGTGCCAGCAGCTTGGTTCAAGGCGAGACCCAGTACTTC	CASSLVQGETQYF
once	TRBV4-3	TRBD1	17	TRBJ2-2	TGCGCCAGCAGCGCCCTTACCGGACAGGGGGCGACCGGGGAGCTGTTTTTT	CASSALTGQGATGELFF
NA	TRBV30	TRBD2	14	TRBJ2-7	TGTGCCTGGACCCTAGCGGGCCCTGGGGGAGAGCAGTACTTC	CAWTLAGPGGEQYF
NA	TRBV27	TRBD2	17	TRBJ2-1	TGTGCCAGCAGCCCACCCTGGTTAGCGGGAGATCTGAATGAGCAGTTCTTC	CASSPPWLAGDLNEQFF
once	TRBV11-2	NA	12	TRBJ1-4	TGTGCCAGCAGCTTAGTAGTTGAAAAACTGTTTTTT	CASSLVVEKLFF
NA	TRBV13	TRBD1	16	TRBJ2-5	TGTGCCAGCAGCCGTCGACAGGGTGGGTTACAAGAGACCCAGTACTTC	CASSRRQGGLQETQYF
NA	TRBV5-4	TRBD1	17	TRBJ2-1	TGTGCCAGCAGCTTCCCACGCAACAGGGGGGACGGCGATGAGCAGTTCTTC	CASSFPRNRGDGDEQFF
NA	TRBV11-2	NA	12	TRBJ2-7	TGTGCCAGCAGCTTAGATAGCCACGAGCAGTACTTC	CASSLDSHEQYF
NA	TRBV6-6	NA	15	TRBJ1-2	TGTGCCAGCAGTTACTCGATAGGGTCTAACTATGGCTACACCTTC	CASSYSIGSNYGYTF
NA	TRBV7-9	NA	16	TRBJ1-3	TGTGCCAGCAGCAAACCCCGGGACTGGGCGATTGACACCATATATTTT	CASSKPRDWAIDTIYF
NA	TRBV19	TRBD2	13	TRBJ2-1	TGTGCCAGTAGTAGGACTAGCGGGAGTGAGCAGTTCTTC	CASSRTSGSEQFF
NA	TRBV6-6	NA	13	TRBJ2-1	TGTGCCAGCGGGCGGACAACCTACAATGAGCAGTTCTTC	CASGRTTYNEQFF
once	TRBV5-1	TRBD1	15	TRBJ1-1	TGCGCCAGCAGCTATTCGACAGGGGGGAACACTGAAGCTTTCTTT	CASSYSTGGNTEAFF
NA	TRBV7-8	NA	15	TRBJ2-2	TGTGCCAGCAGCCCCTTCGAGGCGGGCACCGGGGAGCTGTTTTTT	CASSPFEAGTGELFF
NA	TRBV27	NA	12	TRBJ2-7	TGTGCCAGCAGTTTAAGGAATGGCGAGCAGTACTTC	CASSLRNGEQYF
NA	TRBV18	NA	12	TRBJ2-3	TGTGCCAGCTCACCCCAGGGAGATACGCAGTATTTT	CASSPQGDTQYF
NA	TRBV4-3	TRBD2	17	TRBJ2-7	TGCGCCAGCAGCCAAGCCCTCAGTCGGGGGGAGACCTACGAGCAGTACTTC	CASSQALSRGETYEQYF
NA	TRBV10-2	NA	17	TRBJ1-2	TGCGCCAGCAGTGAGTCGAGGGTTGGCCCCCCTATGGGAGGCTACACCTTC	CASSESRVGPPMGGYTF
NA	TRBV27	NA	13	TRBJ1-6	TGTGCCAGCAGTTTCAGGCCAAATTCACCCCTCCACTTT	CASSFRPNSPLHF
NA	TRBV7-9	NA	15	TRBJ1-5	TGTGCCAGCAGCCCCGAGGGGGAGAGCAATCAGCCCCAGCATTTT	CASSPEGESNQPQHF
NA	TRBV4-1	NA	16	TRBJ1-4	TGCGCCAGCAGCCAAGATGTGGCAGGGTGGGGTGAAAAACTGTTTTTT	CASSQDVAGWGEKLFF
NA	TRBV11-2	NA	14	TRBJ2-5	TGTGCCAGCAGCCTCGGGACTGGGCAAGAGACCCAGTACTTC	CASSLGTGQETQYF
NA	TRBV9	TRBD1	14	TRBJ1-1	TGTGCCAGCAGTACGGGACAGGGGAAAACTGAAGCTTTCTTT	CASSTGQGKTEAFF
NA	TRBV6-1	TRBD1	14	TRBJ2-7	TGTGCCAGCAGTGAATGGGACAGCACCTACGAGCAGTACTTC	CASSEWDSTYEQYF
NA	TRBV6-1	NA	12	TRBJ1-1	TGTGCCAGCAGTGACGGGGGGACTGAAGCTTTCTTT	CASSDGGTEAFF
once	TRBV27	NA	13	TRBJ1-2	TGTGCCAGCAGTTTGACAGCAAACTATGGCTACACCTTC	CASSLTANYGYTF
few	TRBV6-5	TRBD1	15	TRBJ1-2	TGTGCCAGCAGCCCCGGGACAGGGGGTATCTATGGCTACACCTTC	CASSPGTGGIYGYTF
once	TRBV9	NA	13	TRBJ2-2	TGTGCCAGCAGCGTAATGGTGCACGGGGAGCTGTTTTTT	CASSVMVHGELFF
NA	TRBV27	NA	15	TRBJ2-5	TGTGCCAGCAGTTTATTGGGGGCGCGGGGGGAGACCCAGTACTTC	CASSLLGARGETQYF
NA	TRBV4-1	NA	16	TRBJ2-7	TGCGCCAGCAGCCAAGAAACGGCAGGGGCCCCCTACGAGCAGTACTTC	CASSQETAGAPYEQYF
NA	TRBV4-1	NA	13	TRBJ2-1	TGCGCCAGCAGCCAAGAAGGAATGGATGAGCAGTTCTTC	CASSQEGMDEQFF
once	TRBV11-2	TRBD2	15	TRBJ2-7	TGTGCCAGCAGCTTAGAACTAGCGGGAGATCGCGAGCAGTACTTC	CASSLELAGDREQYF
NA	TRBV10-3	NA	14	TRBJ1-3	TGTGCCAGTCAAGGAGGTACTGCTGGAAACACCATATATTTT	CASQGGTAGNTIYF
NA	TRBV6-6	NA	14	TRBJ2-5	TGTGCCAGCAGTTATGATCGGGGCCAAGAGACCCAGTACTTC	CASSYDRGQETQYF
few	TRBV6-5	NA	14	TRBJ2-7	TGTGCCAGCAGCCCCGTCTCTCGGACCTACGAGCAGTACTTC	CASSPVSRTYEQYF
NA	TRBV6-5	TRBD1	14	TRBJ2-5	TGTGCCAGCAGTTACCGGGACAGCCAAGAGACCCAGTACTTC	CASSYRDSQETQYF
NA	TRBV5-1	NA	15	TRBJ1-4	TGCGCCAGCAAGGTAGAGGGAGCCTTTAATGAAAAACTGTTTTTT	CASKVEGAFNEKLFF
once	TRBV18	TRBD1	15	TRBJ2-7	TGTGCCAGCTCACCCCGGGACAGTCTAAGATACGAGCAGTACTTC	CASSPRDSLRYEQYF
few	TRBV7-7	NA	13	TRBJ2-5	TGTGCTAGCAGCCCACGGAACCAAGAGACCCAGTACTTC	CASSPRNQETQYF
NA	TRBV10-3	NA	16	TRBJ2-7	TGTGCCATCCGGGGCTGGGTCTCGGGTACCACCTACGAGCAGTACTTC	CAIRGWVSGTTYEQYF
NA	TRBV2	TRBD2	14	TRBJ2-7	TGTGCCAGCATTTCCGGGACTAGCTCCTACGAGCAGTACTTC	CASISGTSSYEQYF
NA	TRBV9	NA	14	TRBJ2-5	TGTGCCAGCAGCCCCCGAGTGCTCGGGGAGACCCAGTACTTC	CASSPRVLGETQYF
NA	TRBV11-2	NA	12	TRBJ2-5	TGTGCCAGCAGCGACCACCATGAGACCCAGTACTTC	CASSDHHETQYF
once	TRBV5-8	TRBD2	18	TRBJ2-2	TGTGCCAGCAGCTTGTTAGTGGGAAGGCTAGCGGACACCGGGGAGCTGTTTTTT	CASSLLVGRLADTGELFF
NA	TRBV5-1	NA	12	TRBJ2-7	TGCGCCAGCAGCTTGATCGGTTACGAGCAGTACTTC	CASSLIGYEQYF
NA	TRBV7-9	TRBD2	14	TRBJ2-7	TGTGCCAGCAGTATGACTAGCGGGAGCTACGAGCAGTACTTC	CASSMTSGSYEQYF
NA	TRBV4-3	NA	15	TRBJ1-6	TGCGCCAGCAGCCCGCAGGGTATCGGGGGTTCACCCCTCCACTTT	CASSPQGIGGSPLHF
NA	TRBV27	TRBD2	16	TRBJ2-7	TGTGCCAGCAGTTATAGCGGGGGGACGATCTCCTACGAGCAGTACTTC	CASSYSGGTISYEQYF